This is a list of T cell receptor beta chains from one sample in a study of CD8 T cells in Susac syndrome. One entry per CDR3 protein, called by TCRdb with MiXCR from the immunoSEQ multiplex PCR reads. In the table there are 330,000 or so distinct CDR3 sequences, roughly 85% of which are singletons. Sequenced: CD8+ T cells from PBMCs. The receptors derive from a human donor with multiple sclerosis. Both conserved end residues are part of each CDR3. Fields, in order: J gene, V gene, clone size, CDR3 length, D gene, CDR3 DNA, CDR3 protein. A D gene is named only where the DNA matches it firmly. Clone sizes are given selectively: once, few, many, or a class where the clone is expanded.

TRBJ2-7,TRBV13,.,14,TRBD1,TGTGCCAGCAGCCTGGACAGGGGAGCATTCGAGCAGTACTTC,CASSLDRGAFEQYF
TRBJ2-7,TRBV5-6,.,15,TRBD1,TGTGCCAGCAGCCAAGGACAGGGCGTCTCCTACGAGCAGTACTTC,CASSQGQGVSYEQYF
TRBJ2-1,TRBV10-2,.,12,TRBD2,TGCGCCAGCAGTGTGGGAGGGGATGAGCAGTTCTTC,CASSVGGDEQFF
TRBJ1-1,TRBV12-3/TRBV12-4,.,15,TRBD1,TGTGCCAGCAGTCGGGGGGGACAGAAGAACACTGAAGCTTTCTTT,CASSRGGQKNTEAFF
TRBJ2-7,TRBV28,.,16,.,TGTGCCAGCAGGTCCACCTTCAGGGAAAGCTCCTACGAGCAGTACTTC,CASRSTFRESSYEQYF
TRBJ2-7,TRBV12-3/TRBV12-4,few,14,TRBD1,TGTGCCAGCAGAAGACAGGGGGCGGTCTACGAGCAGTACTTC,CASRRQGAVYEQYF
TRBJ2-1,TRBV4-3,.,14,.,TGCGCCAGCAGCCCGGGGTTCTCCTACAATGGGCAGTTCTTC,CASSPGFSYNGQFF
TRBJ1-2,TRBV12-3/TRBV12-4,once,14,TRBD1,TGTGCCAGCAGTAACGGGGACAGGGGATATGGCTACACCTTC,CASSNGDRGYGYTF
TRBJ2-3,TRBV19,.,14,.,TGTGCCAGTAGCCTTCCGTCCGTTTGGGATACGCAGTATTTT,CASSLPSVWDTQYF
TRBJ2-7,TRBV29-1,.,16,.,TGCAGCGTTGAGATGGGGCGGTCCGGGTCGACCTACGAGCAGTACTTC,CSVEMGRSGSTYEQYF